What follows are 14 T cell receptor beta chains derived from one specimen sequenced in a study of blood T cell repertoires in COVID-19. Clones were sequenced by immunoSEQ multiplex PCR, and TCRdb holds only the in-frame ones, with some missing. The sample contains more than 350,000 clones, 80% to 90% of which appear only once. Sequencing was carried out using PBMCs or T cells enriched from blood (not recorded which). The receptor source for this set is a man younger than 35 who had recovered from COVID-19.

This chain connects TRBV9 to TRBJ1-3; D is ambiguous. From germline, CDR1 is SGDLS and CDR2 YYNGEE. The CDR3 is 17 residues long. V shed 0 bases and J shed 10 bases, with 23 bases lying between them. The CDR3 here is CASSVGLSAPFLGTIYF. The CDR3 nucleotides read TGTGCCAGCAGCGTAGGATTGTCGGCGCCGTTTCTCGGGACCATATATTTT. The full variable domain, its missing parts supplied by reference TRBV9 and TRBJ1-3, is DSGVTQTPKHLITATGQRVTLRCSPRSGDLSVYWYQQSLDQGLQFLIQYYNGEERAKGNILERFSAQQFPDLHSELNLSSLELGDSALYFCASSVGLSAPFLGTIYFGEGSWLTVV.

The V gene is TRBV29-1, the J gene TRBJ1-2, with D unclear. CDR3 length: 13 residues. CDR1 and CDR2 (germline): SQVTM, ANQGSEA. V lost 2 bases, J lost 4 bases, and 11 bases lay in between. The CDR3 is CSVEREIPYGYTF. The CDR3, as DNA: TGCAGCGTTGAAAGGGAGATCCCCTATGGCTACACCTTC.

The chain uses TRBV28 and TRBJ2-7; 7 bases fit TRBD2. Germline V gene lookup returns CDR1 MDHEN and CDR2 SYDVKM. After removal of 5 bases from V and 4 bases from J, the junction contained 11 bases not matched to a gene. The CDR3 is 15 amino acids. The CDR3 sequence is CASSPLGGSGYEQYF. In DNA, the CDR3 is TGTGCCAGCAGTCCCCTTGGCGGGAGCGGATACGAGCAGTACTTC.

This clone was seen a single time. The chain links TRBV11-2 to TRBJ1-2; the D is unclear. V was clipped by 0 bases and J by 3 bases, with 8 bases between them. The CDR3 is 14 amino acids. Germline V gives CDR1 SGHAT, CDR2 FQNNGV. This chain's CDR3 is CASSLDHRDYGYTF. CDR3 nucleotide sequence: TGTGCCAGCAGCTTAGATCACCGGGACTATGGCTACACCTTC. The variable domain in full, with the rest retrieved from reference TRBV11-2 and TRBJ1-2, is EAGVAQSPRYKIIEKRQSVAFWCNPISGHATLYWYQQILGQGPKLLIQFQNNGVVDDSQLPKDRFSAERLKGVDSTLKIQPAKLEDSAVYLCASSLDHRDYGYTFGSGTRLTVV.

The rearrangement uses TRBV6-5 and TRBJ2-7; 7 nucleotides agree with TRBD1. This CDR3 contains 14 residues. V shed 7 bases and J 2 bases; nucleotides not matched to a gene: 8. CDR1 MNHEY and CDR2 SVGAGI come from the germline V gene. CDR3 residues: CASKIRQGPYEQYF. DNA for the CDR3: TGTGCCAGCAAGATCAGACAGGGTCCCTACGAGCAGTACTTC.

The rearrangement joins TRBV6-5 to TRBJ2-7, with 9 nucleotides matching TRBD2. The germline gives CDR1 MNHEY, CDR2 SVGAGI. J lost 6 bases, V lost 4 bases, and 13 bases had no gene match. The CDR3 consists of 16 residues. CDR3 region: CASSSNASGRRLEQYF. As DNA, the CDR3 is TGTGCCAGCAGTTCGAACGCGAGCGGGAGGAGGCTCGAGCAGTACTTC.

This clone has only a few counts. V is TRBV5-6 and J is TRBJ2-7, with 11 nucleotides matching TRBD1. J gave up 3 bases and V 3 bases, and 8 bases lay outside the gene matches. The CDR3 spans 16 residues. Germline V CDR1 and CDR2: SGHDT, YYEEEE. The CDR3 bases are TGTGCCAGCAGCTCGTGGGACAGGGGGATTTTCTACGAGCAGTACTTC. Amino acids: CASSSWDRGIFYEQYF.

The chain recombines TRBV19 with TRBJ1-5, with no clear D. CDR1 is LNHDA and CDR2 is SQIVND in the germline V gene (reference sequence). Trimming took off 3 bases at V and 5 bases at J, with 17 bases between the two ends. The CDR3 runs to 16 residues. The CDR3 nucleotides are TGTGCCAGTAGTATTGGGCCTAGGACTGAGGATCAGCCCCAGCATTTT. It yields the protein CASSIGPRTEDQPQHF. The whole variable domain, remainder taken from reference TRBV19 and TRBJ1-5, is DGGITQSPKYLFRKEGQNVTLSCEQNLNHDAMYWYRQDPGQGLRLIYYSQIVNDFQKGDIAEGYSVSREKKESFPLTVTSAQKNPTAFYLCASSIGPRTEDQPQHFGDGTRLSIL.

The V gene is TRBV2, the J gene TRBJ2-7; the D gene is possibly TRBD2 (6 bases). V lost 6 bases to trimming and J lost 6 bases, with 15 bases between them. The CDR3 has 13 amino acids. CDR1 and CDR2 from the germline V gene are SNHLY and FYNNEI. CDR3 DNA sequence: TGTGCCAGCAGGGTCCAAGCGGGCTCCGAGCAGTACTTC. The encoded protein is CASRVQAGSEQYF.

The chain employs TRBV10-3 and TRBJ2-7; 8 nucleotides align to TRBD1. CDR1 and CDR2 (germline): ENHRY, SYGVKD. The CDR3 covers 16 residues. The junction had 6 bases not matched to a gene; V was cut back by 2 bases and J by 0 bases. In DNA, the CDR3 is TGTGCCATCAGTGAGGAATGGACAGGGAGCTCCTACGAGCAGTACTTC. It translates to CAISEEWTGSSYEQYF.

The chain links TRBV6-5 to TRBJ1-2; 7 nucleotides agree with TRBD1. The junction had 7 bases not matched to a gene; V was cut back by 6 bases and J by 0 bases. The CDR3 extends over 15 amino acids. Per germline, CDR1 MNHEY and CDR2 SVGAGI. CDR3 residues: CASSQGVLPNYGYTF. The CDR3 bases are TGTGCCAGCAGCCAGGGGGTTTTACCTAACTATGGCTACACCTTC.

The rearrangement joins TRBV5-1 to TRBJ1-1; 7 bases map to TRBD1. CDR1 is SGHRS and CDR2 is YFSETQ in the germline V gene. The CDR3 totals 15 residues. V shed 0 bases and J 4 bases; nucleotides not matched to a gene: 6. The DNA of the CDR3 is TGCGCCAGCAGCTTGGACGGACAGGTACCCACTGAAGCTTTCTTT. Its protein product is CASSLDGQVPTEAFF.

The V gene is TRBV7-8, the J gene TRBJ1-5; TRBD1 agrees at 8 bases. With V trimmed by 5 bases and J by 6 bases, 9 bases remained unmatched. Per the germline V gene, CDR1 is SGHVS and CDR2 is FQNEAQ. The CDR3 extends over 15 amino acids. The CDR3 DNA is TGTGCCAGCAGCCTCCGGACAGGGTTGGGTCAGCCCCAGCATTTT. Residues: CASSLRTGLGQPQHF.

This clone was observed a single time. The rearrangement joins TRBV2 to TRBJ1-2; D remains ambiguous. The CDR3 covers 11 residues. Germline V gene sequence: CDR1 SNHLY, CDR2 FYNNEI. With 7 bases removed from V and 3 bases from J, the gap between germline ends came to 6 bases. DNA of the CDR3: TGTGCCAGCACAGTCCACTATGGCTACACCTTC. It codes for CASTVHYGYTF.